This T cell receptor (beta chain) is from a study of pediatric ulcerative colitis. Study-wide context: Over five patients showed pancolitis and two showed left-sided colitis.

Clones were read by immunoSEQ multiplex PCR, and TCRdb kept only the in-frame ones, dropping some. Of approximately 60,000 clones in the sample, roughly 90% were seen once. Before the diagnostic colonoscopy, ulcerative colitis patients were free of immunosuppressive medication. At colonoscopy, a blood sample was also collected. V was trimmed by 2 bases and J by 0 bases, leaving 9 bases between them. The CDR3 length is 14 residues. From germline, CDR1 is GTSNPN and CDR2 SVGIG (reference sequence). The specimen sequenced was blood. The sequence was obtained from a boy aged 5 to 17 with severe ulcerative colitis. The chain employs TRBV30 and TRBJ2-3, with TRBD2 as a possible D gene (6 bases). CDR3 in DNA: TGTGCCTGGAGTCAGAGCGGGAGCACAGATACGCAGTATTTT. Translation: CAWSQSGSTDTQYF.